These T cell receptor beta chains were read from a single sample in a study of cytomegalovirus exposure and HLA in healthy donors. Libraries were prepared by immunoSEQ multiplex PCR; TCRdb keeps only in-frame clonotypes and omits some of them. The sample gives 200,000 to 250,000 clones, 82% of which show up once; 5.4% is in the top ten. Sequencing was done on a sample of PBMCs. All receptors derive from a woman aged 40 to 50 in good health and CMV-seropositive. CDR3s include the opening cysteine and the closing phenylalanine or tryptophan. The D gene is left open where the match is weak. The size field is filled for only some rows; it gives once, few, many or a size class.

d_call	j_call	v_call	clone_size	cdr3_nt	cdr3_aa
TRBD2	TRBJ2-1	TRBV7-3	-	TGTGCCAGCAGCTCTGGACTAGCCTTTAACAATGAGCAGTTCTTC	CASSSGLAFNNEQFF
TRBD1	TRBJ1-1	TRBV19	-	TGTGCCAGTAGCCAGGGGGGTGAGAACACTGAAGCTTTCTTT	CASSQGGENTEAFF
-	TRBJ1-2	TRBV7-9	-	TGTGCCAGCAGCTTAGGACAGACCAACTATGGCTACACCTTC	CASSLGQTNYGYTF
-	TRBJ1-1	TRBV10-3	-	TGTGCCATCAGTGAGAGGGAGGAAGCTTTCTTT	CAISEREEAFF
-	TRBJ2-5	TRBV18	-	TGTGCCAGCTCACCTACGGGTAGCGGCCAAGAGACCCAGTACTTC	CASSPTGSGQETQYF
TRBD1	TRBJ1-1	TRBV2	once	TGTGCCAGAGGGACAGGGAACACTGAAGCTTTCTTT	CARGTGNTEAFF
TRBD1	TRBJ1-4	TRBV30	-	TGTGCCTGGTCCGACAGGGTAGGGGAAAAACTGTTTTTT	CAWSDRVGEKLFF
-	TRBJ1-2	TRBV7-3	-	TGTGCCAGCAGCCGCGACAGCCACAACTATGGCTACACCTTC	CASSRDSHNYGYTF
TRBD2	TRBJ2-1	TRBV2	-	TGTGCCAGCAGTGATGAATGGGGACTAGGGAATGAGCAGTTCTTC	CASSDEWGLGNEQFF
TRBD2	TRBJ2-1	TRBV18	-	TGTGCCAGCTCACCCGGATCCCTAGCGGTAGAGCAGTTCTTC	CASSPGSLAVEQFF
TRBD1	TRBJ1-2	TRBV4-3	few	TGCGCCAGCAGCCCAGGGGGCGCGGGGGGCTACACCTTC	CASSPGGAGGYTF
-	TRBJ1-3	TRBV7-9	-	TGTTCCAGCAGCAACCAGGGAAACACCATATATTTT	CSSSNQGNTIYF
-	TRBJ1-1	TRBV11-3	-	TGTGCCAGCGGAATCAGGGCGGATGAAGCTTTCTTT	CASGIRADEAFF
TRBD1	TRBJ2-1	TRBV6-5	-	TGTGCCAGCAGACAGGGGCTCGCCTACAATGAGCAGTTCTTC	CASRQGLAYNEQFF
TRBD2	TRBJ2-1	TRBV10-2	-	TGCGCCACAACCCTGACTAGCGGCAATGAGCAGTTCTTC	CATTLTSGNEQFF
-	TRBJ2-5	TRBV6-5	-	TGTGCCAGCAGCCTCGGGAGGGGGCTGGGTGAGCAGTACTTC	CASSLGRGLGEQYF
-	TRBJ2-2	TRBV19	once	TGTGCCAGTGTGGACAGTACGAACACCGGGGAGCTGTTTTTT	CASVDSTNTGELFF
TRBD1	TRBJ1-6	TRBV9	-	TGTGCCAGCAGCGTCGGGACAGGGGGCTTATTGTCACCCCTCCACTTT	CASSVGTGGLLSPLHF